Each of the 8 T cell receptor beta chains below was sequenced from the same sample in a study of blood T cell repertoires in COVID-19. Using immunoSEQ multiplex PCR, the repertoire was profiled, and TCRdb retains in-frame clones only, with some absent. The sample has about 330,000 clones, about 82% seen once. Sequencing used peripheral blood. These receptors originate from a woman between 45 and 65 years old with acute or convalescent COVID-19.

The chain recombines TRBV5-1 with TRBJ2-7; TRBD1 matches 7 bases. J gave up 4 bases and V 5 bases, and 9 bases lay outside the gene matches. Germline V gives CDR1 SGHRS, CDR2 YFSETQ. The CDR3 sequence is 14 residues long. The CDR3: CASSPRDSLYEQYF. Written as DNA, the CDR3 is TGCGCCAGCAGTCCTCGGGACAGTCTATACGAGCAGTACTTC.

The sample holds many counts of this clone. The CDR3, as DNA: TGTGCCAGCAGCCAGAGGGTAAACACTGAAGCTTTCTTT. It codes for CASSQRVNTEAFF. This rearrangement joins TRBV3-1 (or the pseudogene TRBV3-2) to TRBJ1-1, with no clear D. The germline gives CDR1 LGHDT, CDR2 YNNKEL (reference sequence). The CDR3 contains 13 residues. V was clipped by 3 bases and J by 2 bases, with 7 bases between them.

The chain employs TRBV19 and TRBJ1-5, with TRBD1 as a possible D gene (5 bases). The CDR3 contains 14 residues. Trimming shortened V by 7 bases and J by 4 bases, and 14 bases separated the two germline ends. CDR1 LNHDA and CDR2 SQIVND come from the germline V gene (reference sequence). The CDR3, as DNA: TGTGCCAGTACCGTCAGGGTGGGAAATCAGCCCCAGCATTTT. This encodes CASTVRVGNQPQHF.

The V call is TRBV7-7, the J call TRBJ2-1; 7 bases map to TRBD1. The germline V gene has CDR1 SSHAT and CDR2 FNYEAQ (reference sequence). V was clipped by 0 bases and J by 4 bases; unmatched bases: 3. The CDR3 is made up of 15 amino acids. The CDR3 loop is CASSLAGTEYNEQFF. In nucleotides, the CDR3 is TGTGCCAGCAGCTTAGCGGGGACAGAATACAATGAGCAGTTCTTC.

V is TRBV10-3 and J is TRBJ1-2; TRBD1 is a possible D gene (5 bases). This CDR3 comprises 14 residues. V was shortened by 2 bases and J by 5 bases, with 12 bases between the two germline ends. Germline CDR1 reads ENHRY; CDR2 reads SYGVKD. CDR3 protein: CAISERDSDYGYTF. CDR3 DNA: TGTGCCATCAGTGAGCGTGACAGCGATTATGGCTACACCTTC.

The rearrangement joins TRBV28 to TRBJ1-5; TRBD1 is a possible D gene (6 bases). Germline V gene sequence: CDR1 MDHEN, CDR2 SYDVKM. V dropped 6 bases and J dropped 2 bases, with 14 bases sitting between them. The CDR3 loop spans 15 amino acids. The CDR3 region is CASSPGVLGNQPQHF. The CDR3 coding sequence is TGTGCCAGCAGCCCAGGGGTATTAGGCAATCAGCCCCAGCATTTT.

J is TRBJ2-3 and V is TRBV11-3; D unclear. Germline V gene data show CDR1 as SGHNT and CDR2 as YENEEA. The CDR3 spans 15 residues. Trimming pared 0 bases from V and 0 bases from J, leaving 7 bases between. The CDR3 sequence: CASSLDPSSTDTQYF. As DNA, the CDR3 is TGTGCCAGCAGCTTAGATCCGTCTAGCACAGATACGCAGTATTTT.

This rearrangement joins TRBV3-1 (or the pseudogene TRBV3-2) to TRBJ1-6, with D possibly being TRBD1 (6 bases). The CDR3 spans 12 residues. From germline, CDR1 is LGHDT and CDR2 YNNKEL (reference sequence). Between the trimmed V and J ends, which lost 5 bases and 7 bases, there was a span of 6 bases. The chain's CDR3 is CASSTGNSPLHF. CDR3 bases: TGTGCCAGCAGCACAGGGAATTCACCCCTCCACTTT.